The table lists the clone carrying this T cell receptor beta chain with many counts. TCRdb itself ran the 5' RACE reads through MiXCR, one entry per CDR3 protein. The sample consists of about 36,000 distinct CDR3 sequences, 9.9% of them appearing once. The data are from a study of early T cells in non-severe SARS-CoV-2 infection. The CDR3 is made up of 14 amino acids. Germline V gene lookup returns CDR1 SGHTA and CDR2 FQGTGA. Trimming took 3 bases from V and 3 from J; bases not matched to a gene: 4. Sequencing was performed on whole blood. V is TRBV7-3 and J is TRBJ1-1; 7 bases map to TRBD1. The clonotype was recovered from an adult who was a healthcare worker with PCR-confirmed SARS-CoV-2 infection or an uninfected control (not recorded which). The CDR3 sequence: CASSFTGVDTEAFF. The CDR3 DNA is TGTGCCAGCAGCTTTACAGGGGTCGACACTGAAGCTTTCTTT. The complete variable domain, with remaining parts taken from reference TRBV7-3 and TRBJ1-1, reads GAGVSQTPSNKVTEKGKYVELRCDPISGHTALYWYRQSLGQGPEFLIYFQGTGAADDSGLPNDRFFAVRPEGSVSTLKIQRTERGDSAVYLCASSFTGVDTEAFFGQGTRLTVV.